Described below is a single T cell receptor beta chain sequence and its context. This sample is part of a study of blood T cell repertoires in COVID-19. In the study overall: Samples came from the United States, Italy and Spain, spanning acute and convalescent COVID-19. Nucleic acid was either cDNA or gDNA, and it came from T cells, B-cell-depleted T cells, or PBMCs.

The CDR3 is made up of 13 amino acids. The V end was cut by 5 bases, the J end by 10 bases, with 18 bases between. CDR1 is MGHDK, CDR2 SYGVNS, per germline. Seattle cases were enrolled at active infection and followed longitudinally. Methods used by the authors: Cell counts per sample came from amplifying reference gene primers. Repertoires were generated with immunoSEQ multiplex PCR, while TCRdb's copy carries only in-frame clones and drops some. The V and J calls and clone size were taken over from that table, and D and trimming were inferred from the DNA. The sample carries under 550,000 clones, 70% to 90% recorded once.

This TCR was recovered from a man younger than 30 with COVID-19, enrolled during active disease. The genes are TRBV25-1 and TRBJ2-7, with D possibly matching TRBD2 (6 bases). The sample taken for sequencing was peripheral blood. The DNA for the CDR3 is TGTGCCAGCAGTTCGCTGGAGGGTCTGACTCAGTACTTC. This translates into CASSSLEGLTQYF.